What follows are 26 T cell receptor beta chains derived from one specimen sequenced in a study of T cell responses to AZD1222 COVID-19 vaccine. Sequencing used immunoSEQ multiplex PCR; TCRdb keeps in-frame clones, though not all of them. The sample holds approximately 100,000 clones, 85% to 90% seen once. The sample here was peripheral blood, taken on day 0 of AZD1222 vaccination. Receptors originate from an adult in good health.

The chain carries TRBV28 and TRBJ2-3; the D is unclear. V lost 2 bases and J lost 1, with 10 bases in between. CDR1 MDHEN and CDR2 SYDVKM come from the germline V gene. This CDR3 is 15 amino acids long. The CDR3 sequence: CASSLGWYGTDTQYF. The DNA of the CDR3 is TGTGCCAGCAGTTTAGGTTGGTACGGCACAGATACGCAGTATTTT.

This chain uses TRBV27 with TRBJ1-5, with D unresolved. Trimming left V 5 bases short and J 7 bases short, with 18 bases between. Germline assignment: CDR1 MNHEY and CDR2 SMNVEV (reference sequence). The CDR3 length is 15 residues. The CDR3 sequence: CASSPRMGFEQPQHF. CDR3 in DNA: TGTGCCAGCAGTCCCCGTATGGGGTTTGAGCAGCCCCAGCATTTT.

V is TRBV4-1 and J is TRBJ1-3; D is ambiguous. V shed 1 base and J shed 0 bases, with 10 bases lying between them. The CDR3 sequence is 16 residues long. Germline CDR1 and CDR2: MGHRA and YSYEKL. CDR3 region: CASSQVSGDSGNTIYF. The DNA for the CDR3 is TGCGCCAGCAGCCAAGTCAGCGGGGACTCTGGAAACACCATATATTTT.

V usage is TRBV7-2 and J usage is TRBJ2-3; D is ambiguous. CDR1 is SGHTA, CDR2 FQGNSA, per germline. This CDR3 region has 14 residues. V was pared by 1 base and J by 5 bases, with 10 bases between. DNA for the CDR3: TGTGCCAGCAGCTTAGAAAGGAGAGTAGATACGCAGTATTTT. Residues: CASSLERRVDTQYF. Filled out from reference TRBV7-2 and TRBJ2-3, the complete variable domain reads GAGVSQSPSNKVTEKGKDVELRCDPISGHTALYWYRQSLGQGLEFLIYFQGNSAPDKSGLPSDRFSAERTGGSVSTLTIQRTQQEDSAVYLCASSLERRVDTQYFGPGTRLTVL.

The V call is TRBV18, the J call TRBJ2-6; 7 positions match TRBD1. Germline lookup yields CDR1 KGHSH and CDR2 LQKENI. V was clipped by 6 bases and J by 0 bases; unmatched bases: 2. CDR3 size: 15 residues. The CDR3 nucleotides read TGTGCCAGCTCGAGGGACAGCTCTGGGGCCAACGTCCTGACTTTC. It specifies CASSRDSSGANVLTF.

This rearrangement joins TRBV19 to TRBJ2-6; D is unresolved. The V gene lost 11 bases and the J gene lost 2 bases, with 10 bases spanning the gap. Germline CDR1 reads LNHDA; CDR2 reads SQIVND (reference sequence). This CDR3 has 13 residues. CDR3 bases: TGTGCCGTTCGGTTCCCTGGGGCCAACGTCCTGACTTTC. This codes for CAVRFPGANVLTF.

The chain combines TRBV27 with TRBJ1-6; D gene unclear. Trimming took 2 bases from V and 7 from J, leaving 21 bases between them. The CDR3 length is 18 residues. From germline, CDR1 is MNHEY and CDR2 SMNVEV (reference sequence). CDR3 sequence (DNA): TGTGCCAGCAGTTTAGAAGGACGGATCCTTCCTCGGAATTCACCCCTCCACTTT. It translates to CASSLEGRILPRNSPLHF.

The chain combines TRBV7-6 with TRBJ2-7; 8 nucleotides match TRBD2. Germline V lookup: CDR1 SGHVS, CDR2 FNYEAQ. The CDR3 contains 16 residues. J lost 4 bases, V lost 5 bases, and 13 bases had no gene match. The CDR3 region has the DNA TGTGCCAGCAGCCCCCGGGGGGGGCGGGGGAAGTACGAGCAGTACTTC. Its protein product is CASSPRGGRGKYEQYF. The entire variable domain, with the rest obtained from reference TRBV7-6 and TRBJ2-7, is as follows: GAGVSQSPRYKVTKRGQDVALRCDPISGHVSLYWYRQALGQGPEFLTYFNYEAQQDKSGLPNDRFSAERPEGSISTLTIQRTEQRDSAMYRCASSPRGGRGKYEQYFGPGTRLTVT.

The chain carries TRBV21-1 and TRBJ1-2; the D call TRBD1 from the table was never checked on the DNA. TRBV21-1 is a pseudogene locus. The CDR3 has 13 residues. DNA of the CDR3: TGTGCCAGCAGCCCCTGGGGGCATAGTGGCTACACCTTC. Translating gives CASSPWGHSGYTF.

J is TRBJ2-1 and V is TRBV4-1; the D is unclear. V lost 1 base and J 0 bases, leaving 13 bases between the germline ends. The CDR3 has 17 residues. Germline values: CDR1 MGHRA, CDR2 YSYEKL. The CDR3, as DNA: TGCGCCAGCAGCCAAGGGCCAGGCTCGAGCTCCTACAATGAGCAGTTCTTC. Protein: CASSQGPGSSSYNEQFF.

This rearrangement joins TRBV18 to TRBJ1-2, with no clear D. The V end was cut by 2 bases, the J end by 8 bases, with 15 bases between. CDR1 is KGHSH, CDR2 LQKENI, per germline. The CDR3 consists of 14 residues. The CDR3 loop reads CASSPDAIGRGYTF. The CDR3 nucleotides read TGTGCCAGCTCACCAGATGCCATTGGGCGAGGCTACACCTTC.

V and J are TRBV7-2 and TRBJ2-1; D might be TRBD1 or TRBD2, each matching 5 bases. CDR1 SGHTA and CDR2 FQGNSA come from the germline V gene. This CDR3 is 16 amino acids long. V lost 1 base and J lost 8, with 18 bases in between. The CDR3 here is CASSLVGTPGWDEQFF. Written as DNA, the CDR3 is TGTGCCAGCAGCTTAGTCGGGACCCCGGGATGGGATGAGCAGTTCTTC.

Only one count was recorded for this clone. The chain carries TRBV29-1 and TRBJ1-6, with D perhaps matching TRBD1 (6 bases). Germline V gene data show CDR1 as SQVTM and CDR2 as ANQGSEA. The CDR3 has 13 amino acids. V lost 7 bases, J lost 8 bases, and 15 bases lay in between. The CDR3 DNA follows: TGCAGCGCCAAGGAACAGGGTGATTCACCCCTCCACTTT. Its protein product is CSAKEQGDSPLHF.

At least ten counts were recorded for this clone. The V and J genes are TRBV11-3 and TRBJ2-2; 8 bases fit TRBD2. This CDR3 has 16 amino acids. The V gene's germline CDR1 is SGHNT and CDR2 YENEEA. V trimming: 4 bases; J trimming: 3 bases; junction bases outside the gene matches: 7. As DNA, the CDR3 is TGTGCCAGCAGCTCTCGCGCGGGGGGATACACCGGGGAGCTGTTTTTT. As protein: CASSSRAGGYTGELFF.

CDR3 DNA: TGTGCCAGCACCACCGAGAACACGAACACCGGGGAGCTGTTTTTT. Protein: CASTTENTNTGELFF. J is TRBJ2-2 and V is TRBV6-5, with D hard to call. V was clipped by 7 bases and J by 0 bases, with 12 bases between them. This CDR3 has 15 residues. CDR1 is MNHEY and CDR2 is SVGAGI in the germline V gene.

The chain carries TRBV19 and TRBJ2-7; TRBD1 matches at 12 bases. The V segment lost 6 bases and the J segment 6 bases; nucleotides outside the gene matches: 9. CDR3 size: 15 residues. Germline V gene data show CDR1 as LNHDA and CDR2 as SQIVND (reference sequence). As DNA, the CDR3 is TGTGCCAGTAGACCTACCGGGACAGGGGGCGCCGAGCAGTACTTC. This encodes CASRPTGTGGAEQYF.

The V gene is TRBV19, the J gene TRBJ2-3; TRBD2 is a possible D gene (5 bases). The length of the CDR3 is 15 residues. Germline lookup yields CDR1 LNHDA and CDR2 SQIVND (reference sequence). Trimming removed 3 bases from V and 4 bases from J, with 14 bases in between. The CDR3 nucleotides are TGTGCCAGTAGTATTTACGGCTCAGCGGCAGATACGCAGTATTTT. Its protein product is CASSIYGSAADTQYF. Full variable domain (rest looked up from reference TRBV19 and TRBJ2-3): DGGITQSPKYLFRKEGQNVTLSCEQNLNHDAMYWYRQDPGQGLRLIYYSQIVNDFQKGDIAEGYSVSREKKESFPLTVTSAQKNPTAFYLCASSIYGSAADTQYFGPGTRLTVL.

A remark on this clone: A much larger clonotype is one base distant, so this may be a read error. Other DNA variants within this sample encode the same CDR3. V and J are TRBV7-9 and TRBJ2-2, with TRBD1 matching 9 bases. The CDR3 contains 18 residues. Germline CDR1 is SEHNR and CDR2 is FQNEAQ (reference sequence). V lost 9 bases to trimming and J lost 5 bases; unmatched junction nucleotides: 19. Here the CDR3 DNA reads TGTGCCAGTGAACCAAAGACAGGGGGAGGGCCGGGGACCGGGGAGCTGTTTTTT. Encoded protein: CASEPKTGGGPGTGELFF.

The chain couples TRBV5-1 to TRBJ2-7; tentative D call: TRBD2 (5 bases). V was pared by 4 bases and J by 3 bases, with 23 bases between. The CDR3 runs to 17 residues. CDR1 is SGHRS and CDR2 is YFSETQ in the germline V gene. CDR3 loop: CASSPEVSRRTYYEQYF. The CDR3 region has the DNA TGCGCCAGCAGCCCGGAGGTTTCGCGCAGGACTTACTACGAGCAGTACTTC.

The V call is TRBV25-1, the J call TRBJ1-6; TRBD1 might be the D (5 bases). The ends were cut back, 3 bases at V and 4 bases at J, with 13 bases in the middle. The CDR3 length is 16 residues. Germline V gene sequence: CDR1 MGHDK, CDR2 SYGVNS. The CDR3 bases are TGTGCCAGCAGTGACGCCCGTGGGGGGTATAATTCACCCCTCCACTTT. Its protein is CASSDARGGYNSPLHF.

The chain links TRBV11-3 to TRBJ2-1, with TRBD2 identical over 9 bases. The V and J ends lost 6 bases and 0 bases, in that order; junction bases with no gene match: 0. CDR1 SGHNT and CDR2 YENEEA come from the germline V gene. This CDR3 comprises 14 residues. The CDR3 DNA reads TGTGCCAGCAGACTAGCGGGCTCCTACAATGAGCAGTTCTTC. It codes for CASRLAGSYNEQFF.

This chain links TRBV7-9 with TRBJ1-1, with 10 bases aligning to TRBD1. The CDR3 length is 15 residues. CDR1 is SEHNR and CDR2 is FQNEAQ in the germline V gene (reference sequence). V was clipped by 4 bases and J by 4 bases; unmatched bases: 6. In nucleotides, the CDR3 is TGTGCCAGCAGCTGGACAGGGGGTTATCGCACTGAAGCTTTCTTT. Its protein product is CASSWTGGYRTEAFF.

J is TRBJ2-7 and V is TRBV5-1; TRBD2 agrees at 9 bases. The length of the CDR3 is 14 residues. Unmatched junction bases numbered 6, after V lost 5 bases and J lost 3 bases. CDR1 SGHRS and CDR2 YFSETQ come from the germline V gene. This CDR3 reads CASRPGLAFYEQYF. The CDR3 DNA follows: TGCGCCAGCAGGCCGGGACTAGCTTTCTACGAGCAGTACTTC.

This clone has a single count. V gene TRBV5-1 combines with J gene TRBJ1-1; D possibly corresponds to TRBD1 (5 bases). The CDR3 length is 13 residues. V lost 4 bases and J lost 6, with 13 bases in between. Per germline, CDR1 SGHRS and CDR2 YFSETQ. This CDR3 is CASSSSQAPEAFF. The CDR3 nucleotides read TGCGCCAGCAGCAGCTCACAGGCCCCTGAAGCTTTCTTT.

The chain carries TRBV18 and TRBJ1-1, with D hard to call. Germline CDR1 and CDR2: KGHSH and LQKENI. V was shortened by 2 bases and J by 1 base, with 11 bases between the two germline ends. The CDR3 has 15 residues. The CDR3 spells CASSPGPVTNTEAFF. Here the CDR3 DNA reads TGTGCCAGCTCACCAGGTCCGGTCACGAACACTGAAGCTTTCTTT.

This clone came up once. The rearrangement links TRBV5-1 to TRBJ1-1; no firm D call. The CDR3 extends over 14 amino acids. V shed 1 base and J shed 5 bases, with 12 bases lying between them. Germline V CDR1 and CDR2: SGHRS, YFSETQ. DNA for the CDR3: TGCGCCAGCAGCTTGTCGTGGGGAGGGACTGAAGCTTTCTTT. It is translated as CASSLSWGGTEAFF.